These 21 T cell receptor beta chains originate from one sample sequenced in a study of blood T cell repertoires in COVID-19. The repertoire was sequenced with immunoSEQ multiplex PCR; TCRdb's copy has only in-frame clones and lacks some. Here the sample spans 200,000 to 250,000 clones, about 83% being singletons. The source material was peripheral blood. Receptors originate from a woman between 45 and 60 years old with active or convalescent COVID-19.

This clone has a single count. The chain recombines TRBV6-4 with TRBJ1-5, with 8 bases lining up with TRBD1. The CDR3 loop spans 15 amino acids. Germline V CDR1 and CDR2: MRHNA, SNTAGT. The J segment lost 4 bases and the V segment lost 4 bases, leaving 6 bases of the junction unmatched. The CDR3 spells CASSGTTGVNQPQHF. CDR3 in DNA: TGTGCCAGCAGTGGAACGACAGGGGTGAATCAGCCCCAGCATTTT.

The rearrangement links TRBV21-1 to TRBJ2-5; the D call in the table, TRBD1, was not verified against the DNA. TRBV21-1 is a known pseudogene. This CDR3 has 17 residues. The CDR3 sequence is CASSKTVIYRVQETQYF. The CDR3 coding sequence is TGTGCCAGCAGCAAGACCGTAATATACAGGGTCCAAGAGACCCAGTACTTC.

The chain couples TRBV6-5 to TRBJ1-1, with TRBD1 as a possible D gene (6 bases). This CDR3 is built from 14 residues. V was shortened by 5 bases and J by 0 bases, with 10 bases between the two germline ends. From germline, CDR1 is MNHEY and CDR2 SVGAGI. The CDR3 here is CASSNRAVNTEAFF. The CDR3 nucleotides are TGTGCCAGCAGTAACAGGGCTGTGAACACTGAAGCTTTCTTT.

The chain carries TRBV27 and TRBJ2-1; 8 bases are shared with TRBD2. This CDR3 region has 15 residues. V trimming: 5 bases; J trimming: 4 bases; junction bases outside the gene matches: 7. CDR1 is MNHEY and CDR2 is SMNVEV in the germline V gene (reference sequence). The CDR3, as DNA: TGTGCCAGCAGTCTCCAGCGGGGGCTTTACAATGAGCAGTTCTTC. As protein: CASSLQRGLYNEQFF.

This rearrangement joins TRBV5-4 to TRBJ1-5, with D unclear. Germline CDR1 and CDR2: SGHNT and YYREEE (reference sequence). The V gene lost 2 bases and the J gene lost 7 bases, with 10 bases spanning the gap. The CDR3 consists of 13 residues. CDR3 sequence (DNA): TGTGCCAGCAGCTTATTGGGGAGCCAGCCCCAGCATTTT. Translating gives CASSLLGSQPQHF.

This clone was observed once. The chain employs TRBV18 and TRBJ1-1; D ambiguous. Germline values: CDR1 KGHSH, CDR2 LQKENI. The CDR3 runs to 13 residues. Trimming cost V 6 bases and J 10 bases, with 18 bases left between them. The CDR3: CASSPETRDRAFF. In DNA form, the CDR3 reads TGTGCCAGCTCCCCAGAGACTCGGGATCGAGCTTTCTTT.

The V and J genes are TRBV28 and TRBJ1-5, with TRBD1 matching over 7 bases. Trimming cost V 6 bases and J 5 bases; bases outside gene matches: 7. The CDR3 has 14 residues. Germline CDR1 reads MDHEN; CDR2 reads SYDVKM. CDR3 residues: CASSPRQGHQPQHF. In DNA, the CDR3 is TGTGCCAGCAGCCCCAGACAGGGACATCAGCCCCAGCATTTT.

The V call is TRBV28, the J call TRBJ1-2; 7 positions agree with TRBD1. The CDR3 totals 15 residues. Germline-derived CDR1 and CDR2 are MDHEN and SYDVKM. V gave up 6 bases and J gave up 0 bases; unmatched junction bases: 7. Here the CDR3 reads CASSLTGQANYGYTF. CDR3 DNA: TGTGCCAGCAGCTTGACAGGGCAAGCTAACTATGGCTACACCTTC.

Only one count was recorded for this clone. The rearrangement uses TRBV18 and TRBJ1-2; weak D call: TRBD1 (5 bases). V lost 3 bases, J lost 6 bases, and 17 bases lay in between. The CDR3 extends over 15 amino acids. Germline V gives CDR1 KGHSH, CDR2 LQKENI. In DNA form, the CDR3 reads TGTGCCAGCTCACCTTATACGGGGGAAGAAGATGGCTACACCTTC. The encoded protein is CASSPYTGEEDGYTF.

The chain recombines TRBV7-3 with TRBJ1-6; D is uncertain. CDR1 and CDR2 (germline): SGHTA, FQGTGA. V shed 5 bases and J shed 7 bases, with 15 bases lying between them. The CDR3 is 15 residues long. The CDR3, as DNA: TGTGCCAGCAGCAACGGACTGGCCCAAAATTCACCCCTCCACTTT. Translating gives CASSNGLAQNSPLHF.

In nucleotides, the CDR3 is TGTGCCAGCAGCTTATCGGTTTCCTACGAGCAGTACTTC. Translation gives CASSLSVSYEQYF. This chain joins TRBV7-9 and TRBJ2-7, with unresolved D. The V end was cut by 2 bases, the J end by 1 base, with 6 bases between. The CDR3 is 13 residues long. The germline CDR1 and CDR2 sequences are SEHNR and FQNEAQ (reference sequence).

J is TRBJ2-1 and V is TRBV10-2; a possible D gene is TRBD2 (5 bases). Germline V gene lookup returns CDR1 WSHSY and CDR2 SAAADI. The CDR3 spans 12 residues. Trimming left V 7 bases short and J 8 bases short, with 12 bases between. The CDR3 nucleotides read TGCGCCAGCAAAGGAGGAAGGGATGAGCAGTTCTTC. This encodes CASKGGRDEQFF.

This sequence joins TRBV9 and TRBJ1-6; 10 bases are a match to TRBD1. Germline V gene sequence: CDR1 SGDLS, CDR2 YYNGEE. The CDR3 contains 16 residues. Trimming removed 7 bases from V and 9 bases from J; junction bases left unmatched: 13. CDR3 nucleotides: TGTGCCAGCGGAGTATTGCCGGGACAGGGGAGTTCACCCCTCCACTTT. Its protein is CASGVLPGQGSSPLHF.

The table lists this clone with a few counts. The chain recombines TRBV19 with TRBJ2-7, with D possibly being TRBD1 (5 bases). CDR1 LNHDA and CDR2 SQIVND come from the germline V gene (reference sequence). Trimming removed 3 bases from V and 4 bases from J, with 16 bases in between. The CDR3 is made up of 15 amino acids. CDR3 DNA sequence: TGTGCCAGTAGTATTGGGGCCAACCCTATTTACGAGCAGTACTTC. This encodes CASSIGANPIYEQYF.

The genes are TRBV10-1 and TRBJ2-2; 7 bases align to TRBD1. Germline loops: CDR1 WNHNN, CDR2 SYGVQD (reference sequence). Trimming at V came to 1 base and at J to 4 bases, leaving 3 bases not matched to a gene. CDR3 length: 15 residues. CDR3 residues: CASSEWTGGTGELFF. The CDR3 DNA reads TGCGCCAGCAGTGAGTGGACAGGTGGCACCGGGGAGCTGTTTTTT.

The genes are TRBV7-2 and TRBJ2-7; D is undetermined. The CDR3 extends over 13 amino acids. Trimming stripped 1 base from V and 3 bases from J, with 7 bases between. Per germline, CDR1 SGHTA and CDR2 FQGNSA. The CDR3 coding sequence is TGTGCCAGCAGCTTAGAAACAGTCTACGAGCAGTACTTC. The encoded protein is CASSLETVYEQYF.

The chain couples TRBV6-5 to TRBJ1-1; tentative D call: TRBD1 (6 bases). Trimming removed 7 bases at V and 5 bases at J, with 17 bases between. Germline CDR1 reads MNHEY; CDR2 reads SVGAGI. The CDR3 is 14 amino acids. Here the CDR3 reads CASTTPGGRTEAFF. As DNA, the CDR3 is TGTGCCAGCACGACCCCGGGGGGGCGAACTGAAGCTTTCTTT.

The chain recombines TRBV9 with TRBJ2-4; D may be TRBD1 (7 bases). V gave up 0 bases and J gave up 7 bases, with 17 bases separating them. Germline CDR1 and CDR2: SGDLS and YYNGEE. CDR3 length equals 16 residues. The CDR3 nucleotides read TGTGCCAGCAGCGTAGTGGACAGGCAAGGGGGGAACATTCAGTACTTC. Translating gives CASSVVDRQGGNIQYF.

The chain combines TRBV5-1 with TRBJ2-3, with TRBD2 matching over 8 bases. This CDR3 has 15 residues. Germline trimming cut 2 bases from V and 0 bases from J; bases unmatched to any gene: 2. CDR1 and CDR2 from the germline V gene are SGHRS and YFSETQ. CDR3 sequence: CASSFSGTSTDTQYF. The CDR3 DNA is TGCGCCAGCAGCTTTAGCGGGACGAGCACAGATACGCAGTATTTT.

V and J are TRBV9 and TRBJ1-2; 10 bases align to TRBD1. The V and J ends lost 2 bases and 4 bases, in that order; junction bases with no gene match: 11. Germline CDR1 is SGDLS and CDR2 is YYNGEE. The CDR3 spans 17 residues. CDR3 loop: CASSVGTGALLGYGYTF. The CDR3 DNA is TGTGCCAGCAGCGTTGGGACAGGGGCCCTCCTTGGCTATGGCTACACCTTC.

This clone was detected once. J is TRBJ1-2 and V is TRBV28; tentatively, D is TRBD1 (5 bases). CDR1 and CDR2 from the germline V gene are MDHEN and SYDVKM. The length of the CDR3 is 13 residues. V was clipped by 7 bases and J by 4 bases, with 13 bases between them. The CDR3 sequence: CASTRQGLYGYTF. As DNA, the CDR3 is TGTGCCAGCACTCGCCAGGGCCTCTATGGCTACACCTTC.